A single sample gave rise to the 5 T cell receptor beta chains below, sequenced in a study of T cell responses to AZD1222 COVID-19 vaccine. TCRdb keeps only in-frame clones here, not all; method: immunoSEQ multiplex PCR. This sample has more than 95,000 clones, with about 88% found just once. This material consisted of peripheral blood, taken on day 0 of AZD1222 vaccination. These receptors were obtained from an adult in good health.

The V gene is TRBV6-1, the J gene TRBJ2-3, with TRBD2 identical over 13 bases. The CDR3 spans 18 residues. After removal of 4 bases from V and 2 bases from J, the junction contained 9 bases not matched to a gene. CDR1 is MNHNS and CDR2 is SASEGT in the germline V gene. The CDR3 reads CASSGTSGGNLNTDTQYF. CDR3 coding DNA: TGTGCCAGCAGTGGGACTAGCGGGGGCAATTTAAACACAGATACGCAGTATTTT.

The V call is TRBV12-3 or TRBV12-4, the J call TRBJ2-2; D is unresolved. V gave up 6 bases and J gave up 8 bases, with 7 bases separating them. This CDR3 comprises 11 residues. The CDR3 coding sequence is TGTGCCAGCAGCCTATGGGGGGAGCTGTTTTTT. Translating it yields CASSLWGELFF.

The chain couples TRBV2 to TRBJ2-3, with 9 bases that match TRBD2. V shed 6 bases, J shed 1 base, and the junction held 11 bases outside the gene matches. CDR1 and CDR2 (germline): SNHLY, FYNNEI. The CDR3 is 17 residues long. The CDR3 nucleotides are TGTGCCAGCAGCCCCGGGGAAGGACTAGCGCGCACAGATACGCAGTATTTT. Amino acid sequence: CASSPGEGLARTDTQYF.

The V gene is TRBV2, the J gene TRBJ1-5; D gene uncertain. Trimming took 6 bases from V and 7 from J, leaving 16 bases between them. The CDR3 is made up of 14 amino acids. Germline V gene lookup returns CDR1 SNHLY and CDR2 FYNNEI. As DNA, the CDR3 is TGTGCCAGCAGGGGCGCTGGCGCTGACCAGCCCCAGCATTTT. Amino acids: CASRGAGADQPQHF. The whole variable domain, filled in from reference TRBV2 and TRBJ1-5, reads EPEVTQTPSHQVTQMGQEVILRCVPISNHLYFYWYRQILGQKVEFLVSFYNNEISEKSEIFDDQFSVERPDGSNFTLKIRSTKLEDSAMYFCASRGAGADQPQHFGDGTRLSIL.

The sample holds a few counts of this clone. The V and J genes are TRBV6-5 and TRBJ1-5, with D unclear. CDR1 and CDR2 from the germline V gene are MNHEY and SVGAGI. The CDR3 has 13 amino acids. Trimming pared 2 bases from V and 5 bases from J, leaving 7 bases between. The CDR3 sequence is CASSYNEDQPQHF. Here the CDR3 DNA reads TGTGCCAGCAGTTACAACGAGGATCAGCCCCAGCATTTT.